Listed here is a single T cell receptor (beta chain). Its cognate antigen is unknown. The data stem from a study of cytomegalovirus exposure and HLA in healthy donors. Study-level background: Of a few hundred genotyped donors, approximately 80% clustered with self-reported Caucasian donors. Whole-study findings and limits: Sequences of the TCR beta chain were said to predict the HLA-A and HLA-B alleles of most subjects accurately. Presence/absence analysis assumed near-uniform sequencing depth across donors. Many donors shared some public TCRs, even though most TCR sequences were rare.

PCR employed 60 Vbeta and 13 Jbeta primers. The data were produced by immunoSEQ multiplex PCR, yet TCRdb's version contains in-frame clones alone and is incomplete. The table includes some 110,000 clones, approximately 80% detected once. The germline V gene has CDR1 SQVTM and CDR2 ANQGSEA. The CDR3 sequence is 16 residues long. With 6 bases clipped from V and 6 bases from J, the junction kept 10 bases outside the gene matches. V usage is TRBV29-1 and J usage is TRBJ2-1; 14 positions agree with TRBD2. This TCR derives from a man between 50 and 59 years old in good health and CMV-seropositive. What was sequenced was PBMCs. CDR3 sequence (DNA): TGCAGCGTGGCTCCTTGGACTAGCGGGAGGACCAATGAGCAGTTCTTC. It yields the protein CSVAPWTSGRTNEQFF.